Listed here are 29 T cell receptor beta chains from one sample, sequenced in a study of shared clonotypes between healthy human individuals. CD45RO negativity and positive selection for CCR7 defined naive CD8 cells, a population that excluded terminally differentiated effector memory CD45RA+ cells. TCRdb's copy holds only in-frame clones and misses some; the assay was immunoSEQ multiplex PCR. The repertoire holds about 820,000 clones, with about 92% as singletons. Sequenced sample: naive CD8+ T cells sorted from blood. The source is a man aged 25-40 years in good health.

The chain combines TRBV5-8 with TRBJ2-7, with D uncertain. The CDR3 consists of 16 residues. The germline V and J ends were trimmed by 0 bases and 7 bases, with 20 bases remaining between them. Germline V lookup: CDR1 SGHTS, CDR2 YDEGEE. CDR3 nucleotide sequence: TGTGCCAGCAGCTTGGATGTAGGGCAGATTGAAGAGGAGCAGTACTTC. It yields the protein CASSLDVGQIEEEQYF.

J is TRBJ1-1 and V is TRBV6-1; D might be TRBD1 (5 bases). CDR3 length equals 14 residues. V was clipped by 3 bases and J by 2 bases, with 10 bases between them. Looked up from germline, CDR1 is MNHNS and CDR2 is SASEGT. The CDR3 DNA reads as TGTGCCAGCAGTGACAGAGGACATAACACTGAAGCTTTCTTT. Amino acids: CASSDRGHNTEAFF.

This clone appeared a single time. The chain couples TRBV18 to TRBJ2-3; D gene uncertain. Per the germline V gene, CDR1 is KGHSH and CDR2 is LQKENI. The V gene lost 3 bases and the J gene lost 3 bases, with 16 bases spanning the gap. The CDR3 is 16 residues long. CDR3 sequence (DNA): TGTGCCAGCTCACCCGACCTGGCGGAAGGGACAGATACGCAGTATTTT. It codes for CASSPDLAEGTDTQYF.

CDR3 DNA: TGTGCCAGCAGACCAGGGAGCTCCTACGAGCAGTACTTC. Translating it yields CASRPGSSYEQYF. The rearrangement joins TRBV28 to TRBJ2-5, with D perhaps matching TRBD1 or TRBD2 (5 bases each). The J call may be incorrect, as the DNA end agrees better with TRBJ2-7. Germline CDR1 is MDHEN and CDR2 is SYDVKM. This CDR3 contains 13 residues.

The chain couples TRBV7-3 to TRBJ2-3, with TRBD2 matching over 12 bases. This CDR3 is built from 18 residues. The V and J ends lost 2 bases and 2 bases, in that order; junction bases with no gene match: 8. Germline CDR1 is SGHTA and CDR2 is FQGTGA. The CDR3 is CASSLLGTSGLFTDTQYF. The CDR3 DNA reads as TGTGCCAGCAGCTTACTGGGGACTAGCGGGTTGTTCACAGATACGCAGTATTTT.

The CDR3 protein is CASSLYLPSGRWADTQYF. Here the CDR3 DNA reads TGTGCCAGCAGTTTATATCTCCCCAGCGGGAGGTGGGCAGATACGCAGTATTTT. V and J are TRBV27 and TRBJ2-3, with TRBD2 matching over 9 bases. This CDR3 region has 18 residues. Germline V gene sequence: CDR1 MNHEY, CDR2 SMNVEV (reference sequence). J lost 4 bases, V lost 1 base, and 12 bases had no gene match.

The rearrangement joins TRBV19 to TRBJ2-1; D remains unclear. The CDR3 is 15 amino acids. Germline assignment: CDR1 LNHDA and CDR2 SQIVND (reference sequence). Trimming removed 5 bases at V and 0 bases at J, with 11 bases between. The CDR3 sequence is CASSRALSSYNEQFF. The CDR3 DNA reads as TGTGCCAGTAGTCGAGCGCTAAGCTCCTACAATGAGCAGTTCTTC.

The sample holds one count of this clone. CDR3 in DNA: TGTGCCTCCAAACGGAGGATGAGCTCCTACGAGCAGTACTTC. Encoded protein: CASKRRMSSYEQYF. The chain employs TRBV27 and TRBJ2-7; tentative D call: TRBD2 (5 bases). V was shortened by 11 bases and J by 0 bases, with 17 bases between the two germline ends. CDR1 is MNHEY and CDR2 is SMNVEV in the germline V gene (reference sequence). This CDR3 is built from 14 residues.

The genes are TRBV6-1 and TRBJ2-7, with D perhaps given as TRBD1 or TRBD2 (6 bases each). V lost 4 bases and J 5 bases, leaving 15 bases between the germline ends. Germline V gene lookup returns CDR1 MNHNS and CDR2 SASEGT. This CDR3 is 14 amino acids long. The DNA for the CDR3 is TGTGCCAGCAGTGTGGGGGGCGCGGGAAACGAGCAGTACTTC. Amino acids: CASSVGGAGNEQYF.

This chain connects TRBV7-9 to TRBJ2-5, with D possibly TRBD2 on 6 matching bases. V gave up 8 bases and J gave up 2 bases, with 12 bases separating them. Germline lookup yields CDR1 SEHNR and CDR2 FQNEAQ (reference sequence). The CDR3 extends over 13 amino acids. The CDR3 is CASCLALQETQYF. The CDR3 DNA reads as TGTGCCAGCTGTCTAGCGTTGCAAGAGACCCAGTACTTC. Based on the CDR3 plus reference TRBV7-9 and TRBJ2-5, the full variable domain is DTGVSQNPRHKITKRGQNVTFRCDPISEHNRLYWYRQTLGQGPEFLTYFQNEAQLEKSRLLSDRFSAERPKGSFSTLEIQRTEQGDSAMYLCASCLALQETQYFGPGTRLLVL.

This clone was detected once. The chain combines TRBV2 with TRBJ1-4; D is uncertain. Germline V gene data show CDR1 as SNHLY and CDR2 as FYNNEI. V was trimmed by 6 bases and J by 4 bases, leaving 12 bases between them. The CDR3 sequence is 14 residues long. In DNA form, the CDR3 reads TGTGCCAGCAGCAGAAAGGGAGGTAATGAAAAACTGTTTTTT. Translating it yields CASSRKGGNEKLFF.

The chain combines TRBV5-4 with TRBJ1-1, with TRBD1 as a possible D gene (6 bases). CDR1 is SGHNT and CDR2 is YYREEE in the germline V gene (reference sequence). CDR3 length equals 14 residues. The V end lost 2 bases, the J end lost 5 bases, and 13 bases lay between the germline ends. The CDR3 DNA follows: TGTGCCAGCAGCTTTGGGAGGGGGGATACTGAAGCTTTCTTT. Residues: CASSFGRGDTEAFF.

This chain joins TRBV14 and TRBJ2-3; no reliable D call. Germline V gene lookup returns CDR1 SGHDN and CDR2 FVKESK. Deletions cut 4 bases from V and 6 bases from J, with 11 bases between. The CDR3 runs to 13 residues. The CDR3 loop reads CASSPLFGDTQYF. DNA of the CDR3: TGTGCCAGCAGCCCCTTATTCGGCGATACGCAGTATTTT.

The chain has TRBV6-5 and TRBJ2-7; TRBD1 aligns across 10 bases. The length of the CDR3 is 15 residues. The J segment lost 3 bases and the V segment lost 4 bases, leaving 6 bases of the junction unmatched. CDR1 and CDR2 from the germline V gene are MNHEY and SVGAGI. CDR3 loop: CASSSGTGVYYEQYF. For the CDR3, the DNA is TGTGCCAGCAGTTCTGGGACAGGGGTATACTACGAGCAGTACTTC.

This chain joins TRBV29-1 and TRBJ2-2; D possibly corresponds to TRBD2 (6 bases). There are 15 residues in the CDR3. Germline CDR1 SQVTM, CDR2 ANQGSEA. V was shortened by 2 bases and J by 1 base, with 11 bases between the two germline ends. This chain's CDR3 is CSVEILAENTGELFF. In DNA, the CDR3 is TGCAGCGTTGAAATTTTAGCGGAGAACACCGGGGAGCTGTTTTTT.

A few counts support this clone. Other nucleotide sequences in the sample specify the same CDR3. This sequence joins TRBV9 and TRBJ2-7; the D gene is possibly TRBD2 (5 bases). V lost 7 bases to trimming and J lost 7 bases, with 6 bases between them. The germline V gene encodes CDR1 SGDLS and CDR2 YYNGEE. This CDR3 is built from 9 residues. The CDR3 DNA reads TGTGCCAGCGGGAGTGAGCAGTACTTC. Translating it yields CASGSEQYF.

The chain recombines TRBV19 with TRBJ1-1; D not resolved. The V and J ends lost 9 bases and 5 bases respectively, with 13 bases between them. Germline V gene sequence: CDR1 LNHDA, CDR2 SQIVND (reference sequence). The CDR3 spans 12 residues. The CDR3 is CASSTWDTEAFF. CDR3 sequence (DNA): TGTGCCAGCTCCACTTGGGATACTGAAGCTTTCTTT.

The J gene is TRBJ2-1, the V gene TRBV7-8; tentatively, D is TRBD1 or TRBD2 (6 bases each). The CDR3 extends over 15 amino acids. Trimming pared 1 base from V and 4 bases from J, leaving 11 bases between. CDR1 is SGHVS, CDR2 FQNEAQ, per germline. The CDR3, as DNA: TGTGCCAGCAGCTTAGGCGGGACACCTTACAATGAGCAGTTCTTC. It specifies CASSLGGTPYNEQFF.

Only a few counts were recorded for this clone. The chain has TRBV19 and TRBJ1-5; TRBD1 agrees at 8 bases. Unmatched junction bases numbered 13, after V lost 7 bases and J lost 5 bases. The CDR3 spans 16 residues. CDR1 and CDR2 from the germline V gene are LNHDA and SQIVND (reference sequence). CDR3 DNA sequence: TGTGCCAGTAAGGGATACCGGGACAGGATTTATCAGCCCCAGCATTTT. It yields the protein CASKGYRDRIYQPQHF.

The chain joins TRBV6-4 to TRBJ2-2, with D perhaps matching TRBD2 (6 bases). This CDR3 comprises 18 residues. V lost 6 bases and J lost 0, with 20 bases in between. Germline CDR1 reads MRHNA; CDR2 reads SNTAGT. The CDR3 loop is CASSATWRDPANTGELFF. In nucleotides, the CDR3 is TGTGCCAGCAGCGCTACATGGAGGGACCCCGCGAACACCGGGGAGCTGTTTTTT.

The rearrangement joins TRBV13 to TRBJ2-3; 13 bases line up with TRBD2. V trimming: 4 bases; J trimming: 0 bases; junction bases outside the gene matches: 13. This CDR3 has 20 residues. The germline V gene encodes CDR1 PRHDT and CDR2 FYEKMQ (reference sequence). The DNA of the CDR3 is TGTGCCAGCAGCTCGACCCAAGGACTAGCGGGAGCCTCTAGCACAGATACGCAGTATTTT. Translation gives CASSSTQGLAGASSTDTQYF.

CDR3 loop: CASSLADNSYEQYF. The CDR3 DNA reads as TGTGCCAGCAGCTTAGCGGACAACTCCTACGAGCAGTACTTC. This rearrangement joins TRBV7-9 to TRBJ2-7, with D possibly matching TRBD1 (5 bases). V gave up 0 bases and J gave up 0 bases, with 6 bases separating them. CDR3 length: 14 amino acids. Germline V gene data show CDR1 as SEHNR and CDR2 as FQNEAQ (reference sequence).

The gene calls are TRBV27 and TRBJ2-3; TRBD2 aligns across 7 bases. Germline V gives CDR1 MNHEY, CDR2 SMNVEV (reference sequence). The V gene end was trimmed by 6 bases and the J gene end by 2 bases; junction bases not matched to a gene: 14. This CDR3 region has 17 residues. CDR3 DNA: TGTGCCAGCAGAAACCAATTGGGGCTAGCGGTCACAGATACGCAGTATTTT. It specifies CASRNQLGLAVTDTQYF.

This chain uses TRBV5-1 with TRBJ2-7, with TRBD1 matching 10 bases. CDR3 size: 15 residues. Unmatched junction bases numbered 6, after V lost 1 base and J lost 5 bases. From germline, CDR1 is SGHRS and CDR2 YFSETQ. CDR3 in amino acids: CASSLTTGGGNEQYF. The CDR3 nucleotides are TGCGCCAGCAGCTTGACGACAGGGGGCGGAAACGAGCAGTACTTC. The full variable domain, completed using reference TRBV5-1 and TRBJ2-7, is KAGVTQTPRYLIKTRGQQVTLSCSPISGHRSVSWYQQTPGQGLQFLFEYFSETQRNKGNFPGRFSGRQFSNSRSEMNVSTLELGDSALYLCASSLTTGGGNEQYFGPGTRLTVT.

V usage is TRBV7-7 and J usage is TRBJ2-7; 10 bases line up with TRBD1. CDR3 length equals 14 residues. The trim removed 2 bases at V and 5 bases at J, leaving 3 bases unmatched. Germline assignment: CDR1 SSHAT and CDR2 FNYEAQ (reference sequence). The CDR3 DNA reads as TGTGCCAGCAGCTTACGGGACAGGGGTCACGAGCAGTACTTC. Amino acid sequence: CASSLRDRGHEQYF.

The chain couples TRBV9 to TRBJ2-2; 7 nucleotides match TRBD2. The V gene's germline CDR1 is SGDLS and CDR2 YYNGEE. The CDR3 is 16 amino acids. The V gene end was trimmed by 4 bases and the J gene end by 7 bases; junction bases not matched to a gene: 13. CDR3 loop: CASSPWEAGVGGELFF. For the CDR3, the DNA is TGTGCCAGCAGCCCATGGGAGGCGGGAGTGGGCGGGGAGCTGTTTTTT.

The rearrangement links TRBV27 to TRBJ2-1, with D possibly TRBD1 on 6 matching bases. Germline-derived CDR1 and CDR2 are MNHEY and SMNVEV (reference sequence). CDR3 length equals 14 residues. Trimming took off 3 bases at V and 5 bases at J, with 11 bases between the two ends. The CDR3 region is CASSFRGTHNEQFF. CDR3 bases: TGTGCCAGCAGTTTCAGGGGTACCCACAATGAGCAGTTCTTC.

This rearrangement joins TRBV30 to TRBJ2-1; 9 bases match TRBD2. With 2 bases clipped from V and 7 bases from J, the junction kept 9 bases outside the gene matches. The CDR3 totals 15 residues. Germline CDR1 is GTSNPN and CDR2 is SVGIG (reference sequence). CDR3 DNA: TGTGCCTGGAGTAAGGTAGCGGGAGACAAGAATGAGCAGTTCTTC. Translated: CAWSKVAGDKNEQFF.

The CDR3 region has the DNA TGTGCCAGCAGTCCCCACGCGTCTAGTTGGTTAACTGGCTACACCTTC. Amino acid sequence: CASSPHASSWLTGYTF. V is TRBV27 and J is TRBJ1-2, with no clear D. The V end lost 5 bases, the J end lost 7 bases, and 23 bases lay between the germline ends. Germline V gene lookup returns CDR1 MNHEY and CDR2 SMNVEV (reference sequence). The CDR3 totals 16 residues.